These 23 T cell receptor beta chains share one sample of origin, sequenced in a study of cytomegalovirus exposure and HLA in healthy donors. The PCR contained 60 Vbeta and 13 Jbeta primers. Profiling relied on immunoSEQ multiplex PCR, and the TCRdb table lists in-frame clones only, not all of them. The sample contains 130,000 or so clones, over 75% of which appear only once. Sequenced sample: PBMCs. The receptors shown here come from a man aged 25 to 45 in good health and CMV-seronegative.

This clone was observed once. The chain has TRBV27 and TRBJ1-1; no definite D call. The V gene's germline CDR1 is MNHEY and CDR2 SMNVEV (reference sequence). The CDR3 extends over 16 amino acids. The V gene lost 2 bases and the J gene lost 2 bases, with 15 bases spanning the gap. The chain's CDR3 is CASSLKRGGLNTEAFF. DNA for the CDR3: TGTGCCAGCAGTTTAAAGCGAGGTGGCCTAAACACTGAAGCTTTCTTT.

V is TRBV9 and J is TRBJ1-6, with D perhaps TRBD1 (6 bases). CDR1 is SGDLS, CDR2 YYNGEE, per germline. Trimming removed 0 bases from V and 8 bases from J, with 18 bases in between. This CDR3 region has 17 residues. The CDR3 loop is CASSVATGHRSDSPLHF. In nucleotides, the CDR3 is TGTGCCAGCAGCGTAGCGACAGGACACCGTTCCGATTCACCCCTCCACTTT.

This rearrangement joins TRBV6-1 to TRBJ2-5, with 7 bases lining up with TRBD2. V was clipped by 3 bases and J by 11 bases; unmatched bases: 15. The CDR3 sequence is 15 residues long. CDR1 and CDR2 from the germline V gene are MNHNS and SASEGT. CDR3 DNA sequence: TGTGCCAGCAGTGAGTCGGGGGGTTTTGTCTACGGGCAGTACTTC. Its protein is CASSESGGFVYGQYF.

The chain has TRBV6-5 and TRBJ2-2, with D possibly being TRBD1 (5 bases). V was pared by 7 bases and J by 2 bases, with 11 bases between. CDR3 size: 14 residues. Germline V gene sequence: CDR1 MNHEY, CDR2 SVGAGI. CDR3 sequence: CASTEGANTGELFF. CDR3 DNA: TGTGCCAGCACGGAAGGGGCCAACACCGGGGAGCTGTTTTTT.

The V and J genes are TRBV6-1 and TRBJ1-2; the D gene is possibly TRBD1 (6 bases). Germline V lookup: CDR1 MNHNS, CDR2 SASEGT. The CDR3 has 14 amino acids. V was shortened by 0 bases and J by 8 bases, with 13 bases between the two germline ends. CDR3: CASSEAGRGRGYTF. The CDR3 DNA follows: TGTGCCAGCAGTGAAGCGGGGAGGGGGAGGGGCTACACCTTC.

The rearrangement joins TRBV30 to TRBJ2-7; 8 nucleotides align to TRBD1. Looked up from germline, CDR1 is GTSNPN and CDR2 is SVGIG (reference sequence). The CDR3 covers 13 residues. After removal of 1 base from V and 2 bases from J, the junction contained 1 base not matched to a gene. The CDR3, as DNA: TGTGCCTGGAGTGCAGGGGGCACCTACGAGCAGTACTTC. It translates to CAWSAGGTYEQYF.

The V and J genes are TRBV9 and TRBJ1-1; a weak D match, TRBD1 (6 bases). With 4 bases removed from V and 0 bases from J, the gap between germline ends came to 13 bases. The CDR3 consists of 15 residues. The germline CDR1 and CDR2 sequences are SGDLS and YYNGEE. The CDR3 DNA is TGTGCCAGCAGCCCTCAGGGACATGTGAACACTGAAGCTTTCTTT. This codes for CASSPQGHVNTEAFF.

The V and J genes are TRBV27 and TRBJ2-1, with 8 positions matching TRBD2. The germline CDR1 and CDR2 sequences are MNHEY and SMNVEV (reference sequence). The length of the CDR3 is 14 residues. After removal of 5 bases from V and 13 bases from J, the junction contained 13 bases not matched to a gene. In DNA, the CDR3 is TGTGCCAGCAGTGCCTCAACTCGGACTAGCCGCCAGTTCTTC. This sequence encodes CASSASTRTSRQFF.

The chain combines TRBV7-2 with TRBJ2-7; 11 bases are a match to TRBD2. The CDR3 is 16 amino acids. Losses at the gene ends were 1 base for V and 3 bases for J; bases not matched to a gene: 5. CDR1 and CDR2 (germline): SGHTA, FQGNSA. CDR3 bases: TGTGCCAGCAGCTTAGTTCCTAGCGGGGGGCTCTACGAGCAGTACTTC. Translation: CASSLVPSGGLYEQYF.

The chain recombines TRBV4-3 with TRBJ1-5; D perhaps matches TRBD1 (5 bases). The length of the CDR3 is 15 residues. Trimming shortened V by 0 bases and J by 4 bases, and 10 bases separated the two germline ends. Germline V lookup: CDR1 LGHNA, CDR2 YSLEER. The CDR3 bases are TGCGCCAGCAGCCAAGATCGGGCAGGGAATCAGCCCCAGCATTTT. Protein sequence: CASSQDRAGNQPQHF.

The chain is built from TRBV4-1 and TRBJ1-1, with D tentatively TRBD1 (5 bases). Trimming took off 1 base at V and 6 bases at J, with 12 bases between the two ends. The CDR3 loop spans 14 amino acids. CDR1 and CDR2 from the germline V gene are MGHRA and YSYEKL. DNA of the CDR3: TGCGCCAGCAGCCAAGGGCGCAGGGTCGCTGAAGCTTTCTTT. It encodes CASSQGRRVAEAFF.

The V gene is TRBV2, the J gene TRBJ2-1, with no clear D. V gave up 4 bases and J gave up 0 bases, with 7 bases separating them. The CDR3 has 14 residues. Per the germline V gene, CDR1 is SNHLY and CDR2 is FYNNEI. The CDR3 region is CASSGPSSYNEQFF. The CDR3 DNA reads TGTGCCAGCAGTGGGCCCAGCTCCTACAATGAGCAGTTCTTC. The full variable domain, its missing parts supplied by reference TRBV2 and TRBJ2-1, is EPEVTQTPSHQVTQMGQEVILRCVPISNHLYFYWYRQILGQKVEFLVSFYNNEISEKSEIFDDQFSVERPDGSNFTLKIRSTKLEDSAMYFCASSGPSSYNEQFFGPGTRLTVL.

The chain combines TRBV2 with TRBJ1-3, with 7 nucleotides matching TRBD1. CDR3 size: 16 residues. V shed 5 bases, J shed 1 base, and the junction held 8 bases outside the gene matches. The germline V gene has CDR1 SNHLY and CDR2 FYNNEI. CDR3 sequence: CASSFTGDGSGNTIYF. The DNA of the CDR3 is TGTGCCAGCAGTTTTACAGGGGACGGGTCTGGAAACACCATATATTTT.

The gene calls are TRBV5-6 and TRBJ1-2, with D possibly TRBD1 on 5 matching bases. V lost 6 bases, J lost 8 bases, and 14 bases lay in between. Germline V lookup: CDR1 SGHDT, CDR2 YYEEEE. The CDR3 runs to 12 residues. This CDR3 is CASNNRIGGYTF. The CDR3 region has the DNA TGTGCCAGCAACAACAGGATAGGGGGCTACACCTTC.

Remarks on this clone: One end of the junction varies from germline; a read error may be responsible. The gene calls are TRBV6-4 and TRBJ2-6, with D perhaps TRBD1 (5 bases). The germline gives CDR1 MRHNA, CDR2 SNTAGT. The CDR3 sequence is 18 residues long. The CDR3: CASSHEPITPSGANGLTF. In DNA, the CDR3 is TGTGCCAGCAGTCACGAACCCATCACCCCCTCTGGGGCCAACGGCCTGACTTTC.

The gene calls are TRBV10-2 and TRBJ1-1, with a weak D call TRBD1 (6 bases). CDR3 size: 14 residues. V was trimmed by 11 bases and J by 0 bases, leaving 16 bases between them. The germline V gene has CDR1 WSHSY and CDR2 SAAADI. The CDR3 DNA follows: TGCGCCTCCCACTCCACAGGGTTGAACACTGAAGCTTTCTTT. It translates to CASHSTGLNTEAFF.

This rearrangement joins TRBV29-1 to TRBJ2-1, with 7 bases fitting TRBD2. Germline loops: CDR1 SQVTM, CDR2 ANQGSEA. V was pared by 4 bases and J by 4 bases, with 13 bases of the junction left unmatched. The CDR3 sequence is 16 residues long. CDR3 amino acids: CSVGNLAAGRYNEQFF. The CDR3 DNA reads TGCAGCGTTGGGAACCTAGCGGCGGGCCGTTACAATGAGCAGTTCTTC.

This chain links TRBV20-1 with TRBJ2-7; no clear D gene. The germline V gene encodes CDR1 DFQATT and CDR2 SNEGSKA (reference sequence). The CDR3 consists of 11 residues. Trimming pared 0 bases from V and 5 bases from J, leaving 5 bases between. CDR3 in amino acids: CSARDGHEQYF. The CDR3 bases are TGCAGTGCTAGAGATGGGCACGAGCAGTACTTC.

This clone was recorded a few times. The CDR3 DNA is TGCGCCAGCAGCCCGCGGAGCGGGGGCGGCACAGATACGCAGTATTTT. Amino acid sequence: CASSPRSGGGTDTQYF. The rearrangement links TRBV5-1 to TRBJ2-3, with 8 bases matching TRBD2. There are 16 residues in the CDR3. V trimming: 4 bases; J trimming: 1 base; junction bases outside the gene matches: 8. Germline loops: CDR1 SGHRS, CDR2 YFSETQ.

The chain combines TRBV11-3 with TRBJ1-1; TRBD1 matches at 11 bases. V gave up 5 bases and J gave up 0 bases; unmatched junction bases: 5. The germline V gene encodes CDR1 SGHNT and CDR2 YENEEA. The CDR3 loop spans 16 amino acids. The CDR3 nucleotides are TGTGCCAGCAGCCTAGGGACAGGGGGTATGAACACTGAAGCTTTCTTT. Translating it yields CASSLGTGGMNTEAFF. Variable domain in full (rest from reference TRBV11-3 and TRBJ1-1): EAGVVQSPRYKIIEKKQPVAFWCNPISGHNTLYWYLQNLGQGPELLIRYENEEAVDDSQLPKDRFSAERLKGVDSTLKIQPAELGDSAVYLCASSLGTGGMNTEAFFGQGTRLTVV.

This chain links TRBV28 with TRBJ1-2, with TRBD1 as a possible D gene (6 bases). V was pared by 7 bases and J by 3 bases, with 24 bases between. CDR3 length equals 17 residues. Per the germline V gene, CDR1 is MDHEN and CDR2 is SYDVKM. CDR3 protein: CASTETGQGVYYYGYTF. The CDR3 region has the DNA TGTGCCAGCACCGAAACGGGACAAGGGGTGTATTACTATGGCTACACCTTC.

The CDR3 DNA reads as TGTGCCAGCAGGAGTGGACTAGCGGGGCCGGGGGCCAGCGACGAGCAGTACTTC. It specifies CASRSGLAGPGASDEQYF. The chain is built from TRBV28 and TRBJ2-7; 12 nucleotides line up with TRBD2. The CDR3 sequence is 18 residues long. The V gene's germline CDR1 is MDHEN and CDR2 SYDVKM. V dropped 6 bases and J dropped 5; count of bases not matched to a gene: 17.

This clone has only one observation. The gene calls are TRBV5-1 and TRBJ1-1; D uncertain. V was trimmed by 1 base and J by 0 bases, leaving 13 bases between them. This CDR3 spans 16 amino acids. Germline V gene lookup returns CDR1 SGHRS and CDR2 YFSETQ. The CDR3, as DNA: TGCGCCAGCAGCTTGTACGGCGGGCTCTTGAACACTGAAGCTTTCTTT. Translation: CASSLYGGLLNTEAFF. Full variable domain (missing parts from reference TRBV5-1 and TRBJ1-1): KAGVTQTPRYLIKTRGQQVTLSCSPISGHRSVSWYQQTPGQGLQFLFEYFSETQRNKGNFPGRFSGRQFSNSRSEMNVSTLELGDSALYLCASSLYGGLLNTEAFFGQGTRLTVV.